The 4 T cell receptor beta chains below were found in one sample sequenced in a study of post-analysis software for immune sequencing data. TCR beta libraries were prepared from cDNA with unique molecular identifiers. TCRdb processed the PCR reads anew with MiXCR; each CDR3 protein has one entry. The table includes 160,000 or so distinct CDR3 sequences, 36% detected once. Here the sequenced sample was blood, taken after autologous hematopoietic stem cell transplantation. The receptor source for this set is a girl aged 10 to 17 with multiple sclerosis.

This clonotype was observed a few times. The CDR3, as DNA: TGTGCCAGCAGTTTCATGACAGACTCCTATAATTCACCCCTCCACTTT. Translation: CASSFMTDSYNSPLHF. The chain uses TRBV28 and TRBJ1-6; TRBD1 is a possible D gene (5 bases). V dropped 3 bases and J dropped 0 bases, with 9 bases sitting between them. Germline values: CDR1 MDHEN, CDR2 SYDVKM. This CDR3 is built from 16 residues.

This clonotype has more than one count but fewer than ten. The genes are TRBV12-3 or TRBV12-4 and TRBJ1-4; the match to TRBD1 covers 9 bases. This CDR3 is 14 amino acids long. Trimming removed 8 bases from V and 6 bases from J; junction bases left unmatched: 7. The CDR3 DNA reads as TGTGCCAGCGCTTCGGGGACAGGGTATGAAAAACTGTTTTTT. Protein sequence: CASASGTGYEKLFF.

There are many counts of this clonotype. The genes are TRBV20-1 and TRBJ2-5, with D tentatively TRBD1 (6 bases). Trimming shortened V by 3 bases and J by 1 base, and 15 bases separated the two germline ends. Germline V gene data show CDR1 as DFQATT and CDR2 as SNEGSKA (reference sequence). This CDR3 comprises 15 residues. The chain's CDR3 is CSASADSYTQETQYF. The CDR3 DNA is TGCAGTGCTAGCGCGGACAGTTATACCCAAGAGACCCAGTACTTC.

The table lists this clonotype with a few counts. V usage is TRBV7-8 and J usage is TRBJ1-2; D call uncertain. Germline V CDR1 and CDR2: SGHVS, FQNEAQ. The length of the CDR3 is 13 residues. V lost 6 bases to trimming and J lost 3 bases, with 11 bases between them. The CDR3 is CASSPAPDYGYTF. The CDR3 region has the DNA TGTGCCAGCAGTCCAGCGCCCGACTATGGCTACACCTTC.